Detailed here is one T cell receptor (beta chain). Treatment reported: randomized to nivolumab then ipilimumab (arm A) or the reverse (arm B). The sample originates from a study of sequential checkpoint blockade in melanoma. The CDR3 consists of 19 residues. The germline V gene has CDR1 LGHNA and CDR2 YNFKEQ. The V segment lost 0 bases and the J segment 0 bases; nucleotides outside the gene matches: 10. Sequenced by immunoSEQ multiplex PCR; TCRdb stores in-frame clones only, minus some. There are more than 25,000 clones in the sample; about 72% occur only once, and about an eighth lies in the top ten.

The chain carries TRBV4-2 and TRBJ2-2; 7 nucleotides align to TRBD1. Here the sequenced sample was CD8+ T cells sorted from blood (inferred from file names), taken from a patient given nivolumab and ipilimumab in sequence. The receptor was isolated from a human donor with melanoma. The CDR3 coding sequence is TGTGCCAGCAGCCAAGAGGAGGCGACAGGGCCCTCGAACACCGGGGAGCTGTTTTTT. Amino acids: CASSQEEATGPSNTGELFF.